The 20 T cell receptor beta chains reported below all come from one sample, sequenced in a study of CD8 T cells in ankylosing spondylitis. TCRdb passed the 5' RACE reads through MiXCR, listing each CDR3 protein once. The repertoire holds 340,000 or so distinct CDR3 sequences, with about 14% as singletons. The sequencing sample was made of blood, either unsorted or a sorted T cell fraction (not recorded which). The source of these receptors is a male donor with ankylosing spondylitis or in good health (not recorded which).

This clonotype has a handful of counts. This rearrangement joins TRBV19 to TRBJ2-2, with 7 bases matching TRBD2. The V segment lost 5 bases and the J segment 0 bases; nucleotides outside the gene matches: 6. The CDR3 runs to 16 residues. Germline V gene data show CDR1 as LNHDA and CDR2 as SQIVND (reference sequence). CDR3 in amino acids: CASSSPSGPNTGELFF. In DNA, the CDR3 is TGTGCCAGTAGTTCTCCTAGCGGACCGAACACCGGGGAGCTGTTTTTT.

This clonotype was counted a few times. J is TRBJ2-2 and V is TRBV11-2; D remains ambiguous. CDR3 size: 19 residues. The V gene's germline CDR1 is SGHAT and CDR2 FQNNGV. Between the trimmed V and J ends, which lost 2 bases and 0 bases, there was a span of 19 bases. For the CDR3, the DNA is TGTGCCAGCAGCTTATTAAGGTGGCAGCACCTAACGAACACCGGGGAGCTGTTTTTT. It codes for CASSLLRWQHLTNTGELFF.

This clonotype was detected a few times. This sequence joins TRBV30 and TRBJ1-2; no definite D call. Trimming shortened V by 0 bases and J by 5 bases, and 7 bases separated the two germline ends. CDR1 is GTSNPN, CDR2 SVGIG, per germline (reference sequence). CDR3 size: 12 residues. The CDR3 DNA reads as TGTGCCTGGAGTGTTACGGAGTATGGCTACACCTTC. Translating it yields CAWSVTEYGYTF.

This rearrangement joins TRBV20-1 to TRBJ1-5; 9 positions match TRBD1. The J segment lost 2 bases and the V segment lost 5 bases, leaving 4 bases of the junction unmatched. The germline CDR1 and CDR2 sequences are DFQATT and SNEGSKA (reference sequence). This CDR3 comprises 14 residues. This chain's CDR3 is CSASTGGGNQPQHF. CDR3 nucleotide sequence: TGCAGTGCTTCGACAGGGGGAGGCAATCAGCCCCAGCATTTT.

This clonotype has only a few counts. This sequence joins TRBV6-1 and TRBJ1-3; no definite D call. Deletions cut 5 bases from V and 0 bases from J, with 14 bases between. The CDR3 totals 16 residues. CDR1 MNHNS and CDR2 SASEGT come from the germline V gene. CDR3 sequence: CASSPTQATSGNTIYF. For the CDR3, the DNA is TGTGCCAGCAGTCCCACCCAGGCGACCTCTGGAAACACCATATATTTT.

The chain carries TRBV7-9 and TRBJ2-3, with unresolved D. Germline V gene lookup returns CDR1 SEHNR and CDR2 FQNEAQ (reference sequence). V gave up 9 bases and J gave up 3 bases, with 4 bases separating them. The CDR3 runs 10 residues. CDR3 nucleotides: TGTGCCAGGGGAACAGATACGCAGTATTTT. This encodes CARGTDTQYF. Complete variable domain (other parts from reference TRBV7-9 and TRBJ2-3): DTGVSQNPRHKITKRGQNVTFRCDPISEHNRLYWYRQTLGQGPEFLTYFQNEAQLEKSRLLSDRFSAERPKGSFSTLEIQRTEQGDSAMYLCARGTDTQYFGPGTRLTVL.

The chain couples TRBV29-1 to TRBJ2-1; TRBD1 matches 7 bases. V gave up 5 bases and J gave up 6 bases; unmatched junction bases: 4. Germline values: CDR1 SQVTM, CDR2 ANQGSEA. The CDR3 length is 12 residues. The CDR3 protein is CSVHRGGNEQFF. DNA of the CDR3: TGCAGCGTTCACAGGGGTGGCAATGAGCAGTTCTTC.

This chain connects TRBV5-1 to TRBJ2-5; TRBD2 is a possible D gene (6 bases). V gave up 0 bases and J gave up 0 bases, with 12 bases separating them. The CDR3 extends over 16 amino acids. Germline CDR1 and CDR2: SGHRS and YFSETQ. Here the CDR3 DNA reads TGCGCCAGCAGCTTGGTGGGCGGGGAGAACCAAGAGACCCAGTACTTC. The encoded protein is CASSLVGGENQETQYF.

With regard to this clonotype: One end of the junction does not line up with germline, which may come from a read error. This chain joins TRBV9 and TRBJ2-1, with D perhaps TRBD1 (5 bases). CDR3 length: 14 residues. From germline, CDR1 is SGDLS and CDR2 YYNGEE. The CDR3 loop reads CASSGAGRWDERFF. The CDR3 DNA reads TGTGCCAGCAGTGGGGCAGGCCGCTGGGATGAGCGGTTCTTC.

This sequence joins TRBV20-1 and TRBJ2-3, with TRBD2 identical over 8 bases. V was pared by 6 bases and J by 1 base, with 9 bases of the junction left unmatched. Germline CDR1 reads DFQATT; CDR2 reads SNEGSKA (reference sequence). CDR3 length equals 15 residues. In nucleotides, the CDR3 is TGCAGTGCAGCGGGGGTCGCTAAGGGCACAGATACGCAGTATTTT. Protein sequence: CSAAGVAKGTDTQYF.

This clonotype was observed a few times. The chain has TRBV5-1 and TRBJ2-7; 7 positions match TRBD1. From germline, CDR1 is SGHRS and CDR2 YFSETQ. After removal of 3 bases from V and 3 bases from J, the junction contained 3 bases not matched to a gene. The CDR3 contains 13 residues. The CDR3 region is CASSWTGVYEQYF. For the CDR3, the DNA is TGCGCCAGCAGCTGGACAGGAGTCTACGAGCAGTACTTC.

This chain joins TRBV7-9 and TRBJ2-2, with D uncertain. V lost 3 bases and J 0 bases, leaving 8 bases between the germline ends. CDR1 SEHNR and CDR2 FQNEAQ come from the germline V gene (reference sequence). The CDR3 is 15 amino acids. The CDR3 is CASSFSPSNTGELFF. The CDR3 nucleotides read TGTGCCAGCAGCTTTTCGCCTTCGAACACCGGGGAGCTGTTTTTT.

This clonotype was counted a few times. The chain links TRBV14 to TRBJ2-7; 10 positions agree with TRBD1. Germline V lookup: CDR1 SGHDN, CDR2 FVKESK. With 0 bases clipped from V and 11 bases from J, the junction kept 7 bases outside the gene matches. The CDR3 is made up of 14 amino acids. The CDR3 is CASSQDVGTGVKYF. CDR3 nucleotide sequence: TGTGCCAGCAGCCAAGACGTCGGGACAGGGGTAAAGTACTTC.

V is TRBV18 and J is TRBJ2-6; TRBD1 agrees at 8 bases. The CDR3 runs 18 residues. The V and J ends lost 5 bases and 2 bases, in that order; junction bases with no gene match: 11. CDR1 is KGHSH and CDR2 is LQKENI in the germline V gene. The CDR3, as DNA: TGTGCCAGCTCATTCGAGACAGGGGATTCCGCTGGGGCCAACGTCCTGACTTTC. Translation: CASSFETGDSAGANVLTF.

The chain has TRBV2 and TRBJ2-5, with no clear D. V lost 5 bases, J lost 7 bases, and 20 bases lay in between. This CDR3 spans 15 amino acids. Germline values: CDR1 SNHLY, CDR2 FYNNEI. The CDR3 DNA follows: TGTGCCAGCAGTAGAGGCCTGCTACTGTACGGGACCCAGTACTTC. This codes for CASSRGLLLYGTQYF.

The sample holds many counts of this clonotype. J is TRBJ1-1 and V is TRBV5-5; D gene unclear. V lost 0 bases to trimming and J lost 2 bases, with 8 bases between them. Germline CDR1 SGHKS, CDR2 YYEKEE (reference sequence). This CDR3 contains 14 residues. CDR3 nucleotide sequence: TGTGCCAGCAGCTTGGCGAGCGGTAACACTGAAGCTTTCTTT. This translates into CASSLASGNTEAFF.

This clonotype occurred a few times. CDR3 DNA: TGTGCCAGCAGCCAAGAGGCCCTCGCCTCCTACGAGCAGTACTTC. Translating gives CASSQEALASYEQYF. This chain uses TRBV4-2 with TRBJ2-7; D unclear. The V and J ends lost 0 bases and 0 bases respectively, with 9 bases between them. CDR3 length: 15 amino acids. Germline V gives CDR1 LGHNA, CDR2 YNFKEQ.

This clonotype was found a few times. V usage is TRBV7-2 and J usage is TRBJ2-1; D ambiguous. Between the trimmed V and J ends, which lost 4 bases and 4 bases, there was a span of 8 bases. This CDR3 has 13 amino acids. Germline V gives CDR1 SGHTA, CDR2 FQGNSA. The chain's CDR3 is CASSSTSYNEQFF. The CDR3 nucleotides read TGTGCCAGCAGCTCGACGTCTTACAATGAGCAGTTCTTC.

The J gene is TRBJ2-1, the V gene TRBV20-1; 12 nucleotides align to TRBD2. Germline CDR1 and CDR2: DFQATT and SNEGSKA (reference sequence). J lost 12 bases, V lost 1 base, and 13 bases had no gene match. CDR3 length: 16 amino acids. CDR3 in amino acids: CSARVGGLAGGPAQFF. CDR3 nucleotides: TGCAGTGCTAGAGTCGGTGGGCTAGCGGGGGGGCCGGCGCAGTTCTTC.

The chain carries TRBV20-1 and TRBJ2-1; D may be TRBD2 (6 bases). The germline CDR1 and CDR2 sequences are DFQATT and SNEGSKA (reference sequence). Trimming removed 3 bases at V and 5 bases at J, with 17 bases between. The CDR3 extends over 15 amino acids. CDR3 sequence (DNA): TGCAGTGCTAGGCCCACAGCGGGCCCACACAATGAGCAGTTCTTC. Translated: CSARPTAGPHNEQFF.